The present entry profiles one T cell receptor beta chain with its context. The antigen is not known. This entry belongs to a study of cytomegalovirus exposure and HLA in healthy donors. Study overall: Findings of an earlier analysis included roughly 120 million unique TCR beta sequences from 190 million or so T cells.

Findings and caveats of the study: An analysis was carried out later, and it reportedly showed fewer N-insertions in an Asian-associated ancestry cluster than the roughly 700-donor mean.

PCR primers comprised 60 Vbeta and 13 Jbeta primers. Repertoires were generated with immunoSEQ multiplex PCR, while TCRdb's copy carries only in-frame clones and drops some. The sample gives 140,000 or so clones, about 80% of which show up once; approximately 9.7% is in the top ten. The CDR3 totals 18 residues. Germline V gene lookup returns CDR1 MDHEN and CDR2 SYDVKM. Trimming took 3 bases from V and 0 from J; bases not matched to a gene: 8. The sequenced sample consisted of PBMCs. The chain links TRBV28 to TRBJ2-7, with 13 bases that match TRBD2. This clonotype was obtained from a woman aged 55-70 years in good health and CMV-seropositive. CDR3 protein: CASSFPLLAGGRSYEQYF. The CDR3, as DNA: TGTGCCAGCAGTTTCCCTCTACTAGCGGGAGGGCGCTCCTACGAGCAGTACTTC.